The T cell receptor (beta chain) described here comes from a study of cytomegalovirus exposure and HLA in healthy donors (dated by TCRdb to about 2017). Some background on the complete study: In an earlier analysis of fewer than 750 of the donors, less than 350 Gb of sequence data and 117 million unique TCR beta sequences from approximately 180 million T cells were reported. Of the roughly 400 genotyped donors, about 84% fell in the genetic ancestry cluster associated with self-reported Caucasian donors. HLA typing covered class I and class II loci at four-digit resolution. The number of typed donors differed by locus: roughly 629-640 for A, B, C, DRB1 and DQB1; approximately 520 for DQA1; 606 for DPA1; and around 470 for DPB1. On average, roughly 200,000 unique TCR beta nucleotide sequences were sequenced per donor among more than 350 genotyped donors of the cohort, with 15% to 20% of those sequences being non-productive. In addition to the first cohort of 666 subjects, a separate validation cohort of 100 to 150 different subjects was used. About 300 gigabases of sequencing data and 80 million or so unique TCR sequences were included in an early release covering about 620 HLA-typed donors. Donor age, sex, ethnicity and CMV serostatus were compiled alongside the repertoire data. To study patterns of TCR occurrence, a later analysis re-analyzed previously published TCR beta repertoires from several hundred donors and added high-resolution HLA genotyping. All discovery cohort repertoires had been generated using a single sequencing platform. To predict cytomegalovirus infection status, the study brought together high-throughput TCR immunosequencing, statistical association of individual TCRs with disease status, and machine learning. The aim of the study was to test whether cataloging public T cell receptors could identify signatures of past pathogen exposure. In an earlier analysis of roughly 600 of the donors, high-throughput TCR beta sequencing was used to judge whether each TCR beta V gene segment behaved as functional or pseudogenic. A later genetic analysis used genome-wide SNP genotypes for about 65% of the 666 donors, treating that subset as a discovery cohort. In the later analysis, no new phenotypic data were used to find candidate immune exposures; instead, reliance was placed on TCR beta sequences and their occurrence across donors. Roughly five DR-DQ haplotypes were treated as single units for association and clustering because of strong linkage in the cohort. The study used immunosequencing to profile the T cell repertoires of several hundred subjects and linked those repertoires to cytomegalovirus serostatus. Paper-wide results and their limitations: A later analysis found that most CMV-associated TCR beta chains appeared HLA-restricted, with HLA associations seemingly driven largely by CMV exposure. Linkage disequilibrium might explain the correlated functional status among segregating V segments, but an unknown experimental factor could not be ruled out. A later analysis reported that several top co-occurrence clusters appeared linked to parvovirus B19, influenza, CMV and Epstein-Barr virus. The only immune exposure information available for the cohort was CMV serostatus. A later analysis associated 15,000 to 20,000 TCR beta sequences with specific HLA alleles at a false discovery rate of 0.05. In vitro tests confirmed that a few of the cytomegalovirus-associated TCR beta chains recognize cytomegalovirus antigens. Because counts were too low, around 17 rarely observed V segments, including chromosome 9 orphons, were left out of the earlier analysis of 587 of the donors. A later genetic analysis reported fewer N-insertions in productive TCRs among donors in an Asian-associated ancestry cluster than the roughly 700-donor mean. Because the 87-base-pair reads could not distinguish some IMGT-functional V segments, including TRBV6-2 and TRBV6-3, those segments were excluded. A cluster of highly shared sequence variants was judged likely to be a technical artifact of the sequencing pipeline. In an earlier analysis of about 550 of the donors, most TCR beta V segments were observed in productive rearrangements about 87% or about 30% of the time, broadly matching IMGT annotations. While some public TCRs were present in many individuals, most TCR sequences turned up only very rarely across donors. The study listed 164 TCR beta chains as associated with cytomegalovirus. An association between a missense DCLRE1C variant and V-gene and J-gene trimming of TCR beta chains was found in a later genetic analysis and replicated in an independent cohort. Roughly uniform sequencing depth across donors was assumed in presence/absence analyses, although this assumption may not hold. The classifier was reported to diagnose cytomegalovirus status with high specificity and sensitivity in both the original and validation cohorts. In a later analysis, TCR association rates were found to vary across HLA loci, with the most associated TCRs seen for DRB1 alleles and the fewest for HLA-C alleles. It was suggested by the authors that the approach could potentially be generalized to other disease states and immunological phenotypes. Compared with equally common non-associated chains, HLA-associated TCR beta chains in a later analysis were more clonally expanded and had lower generation probabilities. Only TCR beta chains were sequenced in this cohort, and the absence of alpha or paired-chain data limited detectable features. When HLA alleles, especially DR and DQ, strongly co-occurred, TCR associations were difficult to assign to individual alleles. A further reported finding was that TCR beta sequences accurately predicted the HLA-A and HLA-B alleles for most subjects in the first cohort. HLA typing was unavailable for some donors at each locus, so association tests used only the typed subset.

V loses 6 bases of germline sequence and J loses 5 bases, and the interval between the two ends is 17 bases. The CDR3 goes from the cysteine to the phenylalanine over 15 residues. Of all the DNA, just the CDR3 is kept, 45 bases in frame from base 1. The germline V gene provides CDR1 SNHLY and CDR2 FYNNEI. As concerns this clone: Its antigen remains unidentified. The record has no base qualities; no much larger clone is one base away.

The cohort consisted of more than 650 healthy bone marrow donors. At the time of sampling, every cohort member was nominally healthy, though immune exposures that went unrecorded were likely present. The donor tested CMV seropositive, placing the donor among the 250 to 350 seropositive members of the cohort. A peripheral blood sample was collected from each donor, and TCR beta sequencing was performed on peripheral blood mononuclear cells. The Qiagen DNeasy Blood Extraction Kit was used to extract genomic DNA from the blood cell samples. Preparation of the library involved the immunoSEQ multiplex PCR assay. For the multiplex PCR, a mixture combining 60 forward primers for TCR Vbeta segments and 13 reverse primers for TCR Jbeta segments was used. The CDR3 region of rearranged TCR beta genes was amplified from genomic DNA with a multiplex PCR assay. The Illumina HiSeq System was used to sequence the amplified TCR beta libraries as 87-base-pair reads. In the paper's pipeline: A later analysis tallied around 82 million unique TCR beta chains across the 660 or so repertoires, and some 12 million of those chains were shared by two or more donors. Raw reads were error-corrected and collapsed into unique sequences by a nearest-neighbor algorithm in which closely related sequences were merged to remove PCR and sequencing errors. Alignment of CDR3 sequences to IMGT reference sequences was used to assign V, D and J gene segments. For a sequence to be retained, a match of at least six nucleotides was required to both a V gene segment and a J gene segment. Rearrangements were called productive when the CDR3 lacked stop codons and stayed in frame with V and J; all others were non-productive. CDR3 was defined by IMGT convention, running from the second conserved V-encoded cysteine to the conserved J-encoded phenylalanine. The earlier analysis of some 580 of the donors excluded any sequence lacking an unambiguous match to a single V gene segment. An earlier analysis of 550 to 650 of the donors classified V segments as functional when productive rearrangements were above 56.7% and as segregating when the standard deviation between donors was above 5%. To diagnose cytomegalovirus status from the catalog of TCR beta chain sequences, a statistical classification framework was built. V and J gene assignment, in a later analysis, came from comparing TCR nucleotide sequences with IMGT/GENE-DB human TR gene sequences. The TCRdist pipeline was used in a later analysis to assign CDR3 sequences and most-parsimonious VDJ recombination scenarios. A later analysis defined each TCR beta chain by its CDR3 amino acid sequence plus V-gene family, and excluded reads lacking a unique V-gene family. To address suspected cross-contamination and a sequencing artifact, a later analysis removed a few hundred highly shared, low-generation-probability nucleotide sequences. A later analysis calculated a clonal expansion index for each public chain from normalized within-repertoire ranks of inferred template counts. Generation probabilities in a later analysis came from a VDJ recombination model fitted to out-of-frame rearrangements, and those results were checked against IGoR. In a later analysis, TCR-TCR, TCR-HLA and TCR-CMV co-occurrence was scored with hypergeometric tests, and a repertoire-size bias correction was applied to TCR pairs. To estimate false discovery rates, a later analysis permuted the HLA or CMV assignments 20 times. In a later analysis, co-occurring TCRs were grouped with DBSCAN, and TCRdist sequence similarity was added when clustering was performed within HLA-allele-positive subsets. Co-occurrence clustering excluded repertoires with fewer than 30,000 or more than 120,000 public chains, plus five with anomalous nucleotide sharing. The clones in this table, taken by TCRdb from immuneACCESS, are in-frame only. Not every clone is retained; where verified, under half of the shortfall comes from an unresolved V gene, and the cause of the rest is unknown. That table is the source of V, J and clone size, and D and trimming were worked out from the DNA. This sample lists under 200,000 clones; 60% to 85% were detected once. The top ten hold over 2.5% of the sample.

The sequence was collected from a woman between 45 and 65 years old in good health and CMV-seropositive. The sequenced sample consisted of PBMCs. The chain is assembled from TRBV2 and TRBJ1-5; the D gene identity is not certain. The CDR3 corresponds to CASSGRVDGDQPQHF. In nucleotides, the sequence is TGTGCCAGCAGCGGGAGGGTCGATGGAGATCAGCCCCAGCATTTT.